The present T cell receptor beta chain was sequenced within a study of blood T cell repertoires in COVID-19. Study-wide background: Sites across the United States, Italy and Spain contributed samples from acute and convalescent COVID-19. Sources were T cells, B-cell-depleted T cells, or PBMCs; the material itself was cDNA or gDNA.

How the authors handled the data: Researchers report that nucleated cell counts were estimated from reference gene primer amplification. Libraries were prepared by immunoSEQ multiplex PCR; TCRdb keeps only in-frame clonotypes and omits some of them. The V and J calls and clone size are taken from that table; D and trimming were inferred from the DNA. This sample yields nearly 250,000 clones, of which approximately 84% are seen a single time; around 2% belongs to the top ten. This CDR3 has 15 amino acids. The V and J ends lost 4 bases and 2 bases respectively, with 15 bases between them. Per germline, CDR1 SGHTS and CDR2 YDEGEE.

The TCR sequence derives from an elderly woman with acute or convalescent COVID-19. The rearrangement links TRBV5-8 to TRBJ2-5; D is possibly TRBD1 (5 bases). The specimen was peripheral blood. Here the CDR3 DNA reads TGTGCCAGCAGCGCACTGGGGCGTAGACAAGAGACCCAGTACTTC. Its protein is CASSALGRRQETQYF.